Reported below is one T cell receptor (beta chain). Its specificity is unknown. The data belong to a study of cytomegalovirus exposure and HLA in healthy donors. Trimming at V came to 5 bases and at J to 6 bases, leaving 7 bases not matched to a gene. The CDR3 spans 15 residues. Germline V gene lookup returns CDR1 SGHTA and CDR2 FQGNSA. Study observations and caveats: An analysis was carried out later, and it reportedly showed fewer N-insertions in an Asian-associated ancestry cluster than the approximately 700-donor mean. It was 160 or so TCR beta chains that were listed as cytomegalovirus-associated.

Unrecorded immune exposures were likely, despite nominal health at sampling. The PCR contained 60 Vbeta and 13 Jbeta primers. Only in-frame clones appear in the TCRdb table, and some are missing; sequencing was by immunoSEQ multiplex PCR. The data show about 120,000 clones, more than 75% seen once. Source material: PBMCs. The TCR was taken from a woman in her thirties or forties in good health and CMV-seropositive. V usage is TRBV7-2 and J usage is TRBJ1-6, with 7 bases fitting TRBD1. CDR3: CASSPETGTNSPLHF. As DNA, the CDR3 is TGTGCCAGCAGCCCCGAGACAGGGACTAATTCACCCCTCCACTTT.